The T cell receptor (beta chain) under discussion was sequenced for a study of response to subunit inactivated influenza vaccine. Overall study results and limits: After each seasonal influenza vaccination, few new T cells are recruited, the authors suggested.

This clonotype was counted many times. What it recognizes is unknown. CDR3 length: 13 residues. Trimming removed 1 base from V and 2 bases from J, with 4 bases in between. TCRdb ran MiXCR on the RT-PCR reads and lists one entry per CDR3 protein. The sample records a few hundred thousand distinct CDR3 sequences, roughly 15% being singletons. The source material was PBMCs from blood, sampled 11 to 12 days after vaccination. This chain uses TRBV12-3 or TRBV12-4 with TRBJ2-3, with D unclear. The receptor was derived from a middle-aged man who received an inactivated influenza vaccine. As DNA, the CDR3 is TGTGCCAGCAGTTTAGACTTCACAGATACGCAGTATTTT. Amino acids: CASSLDFTDTQYF.